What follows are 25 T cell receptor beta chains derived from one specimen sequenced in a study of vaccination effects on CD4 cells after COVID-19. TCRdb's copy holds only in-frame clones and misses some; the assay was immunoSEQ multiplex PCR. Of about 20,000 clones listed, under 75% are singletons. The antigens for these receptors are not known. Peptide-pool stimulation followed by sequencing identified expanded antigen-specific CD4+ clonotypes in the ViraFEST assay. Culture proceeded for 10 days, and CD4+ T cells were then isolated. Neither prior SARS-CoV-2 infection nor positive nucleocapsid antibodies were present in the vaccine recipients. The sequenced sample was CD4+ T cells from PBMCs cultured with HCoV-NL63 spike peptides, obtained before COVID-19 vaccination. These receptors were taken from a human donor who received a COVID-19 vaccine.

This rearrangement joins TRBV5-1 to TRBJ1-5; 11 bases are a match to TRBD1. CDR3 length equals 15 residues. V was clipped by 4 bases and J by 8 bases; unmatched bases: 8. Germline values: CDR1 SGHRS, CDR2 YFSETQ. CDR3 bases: TGCGCCAGCAGCATTGGGACAGGGGGGTTGGAGCCCCAGCATTTT. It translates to CASSIGTGGLEPQHF.

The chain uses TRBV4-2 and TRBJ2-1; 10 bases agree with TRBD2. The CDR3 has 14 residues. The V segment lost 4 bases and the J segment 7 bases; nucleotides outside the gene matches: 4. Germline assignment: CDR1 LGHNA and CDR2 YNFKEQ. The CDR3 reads CASSPSGRGNEQFF. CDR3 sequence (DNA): TGTGCCAGCAGCCCGAGCGGGAGGGGGAATGAGCAGTTCTTC.

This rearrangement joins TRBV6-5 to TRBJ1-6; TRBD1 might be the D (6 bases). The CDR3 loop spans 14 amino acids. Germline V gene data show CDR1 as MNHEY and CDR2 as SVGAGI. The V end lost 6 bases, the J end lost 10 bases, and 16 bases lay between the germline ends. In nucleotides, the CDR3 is TGTGCCAGCAGGGGGGGAGCAGGGGAATCACCCCTCCACTTT. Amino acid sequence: CASRGGAGESPLHF.

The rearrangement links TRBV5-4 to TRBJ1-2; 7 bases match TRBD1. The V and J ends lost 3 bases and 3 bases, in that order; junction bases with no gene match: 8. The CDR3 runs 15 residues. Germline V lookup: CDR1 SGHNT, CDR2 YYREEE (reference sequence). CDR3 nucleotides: TGTGCCAGCAGCTCAAATAAGGGACAGTACTATGGCTACACCTTC. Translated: CASSSNKGQYYGYTF.

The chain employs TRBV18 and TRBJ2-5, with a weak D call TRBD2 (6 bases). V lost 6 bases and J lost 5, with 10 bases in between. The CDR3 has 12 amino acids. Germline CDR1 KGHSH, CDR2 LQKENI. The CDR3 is CASSPGTETQYF. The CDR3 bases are TGTGCCAGCTCGCCGGGGACTGAGACCCAGTACTTC.

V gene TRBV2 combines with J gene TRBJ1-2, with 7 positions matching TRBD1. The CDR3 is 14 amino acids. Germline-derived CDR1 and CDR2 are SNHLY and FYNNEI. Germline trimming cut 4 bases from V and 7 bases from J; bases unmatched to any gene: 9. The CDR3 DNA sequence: TGTGCCAGCAGTGCACGACAGGGCGAGGCTGGCTACACCTTC. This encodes CASSARQGEAGYTF.

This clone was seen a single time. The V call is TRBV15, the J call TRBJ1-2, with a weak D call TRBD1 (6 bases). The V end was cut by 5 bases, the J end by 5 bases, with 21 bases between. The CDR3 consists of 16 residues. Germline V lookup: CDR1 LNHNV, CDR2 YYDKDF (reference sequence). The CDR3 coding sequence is TGTGCCACCAGCGACCTTTTATGGGGGGCTGGATATGGCTACACCTTC. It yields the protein CATSDLLWGAGYGYTF.

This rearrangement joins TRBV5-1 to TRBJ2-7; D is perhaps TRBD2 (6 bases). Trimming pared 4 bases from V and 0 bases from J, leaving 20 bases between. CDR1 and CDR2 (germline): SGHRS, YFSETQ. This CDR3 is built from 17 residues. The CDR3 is CASSAGSTRRGSYEQYF. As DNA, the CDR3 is TGCGCCAGCAGCGCCGGGTCGACTCGGCGGGGCTCCTACGAGCAGTACTTC.

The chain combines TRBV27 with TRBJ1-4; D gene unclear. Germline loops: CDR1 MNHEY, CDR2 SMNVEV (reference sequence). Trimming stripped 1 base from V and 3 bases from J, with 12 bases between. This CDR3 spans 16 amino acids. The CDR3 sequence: CASSLYGFGANEKLFF. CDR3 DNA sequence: TGTGCCAGCAGTTTATACGGATTTGGGGCTAATGAAAAACTGTTTTTT. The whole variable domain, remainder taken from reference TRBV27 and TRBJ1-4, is EAQVTQNPRYLITVTGKKLTVTCSQNMNHEYMSWYRQDPGLGLRQIYYSMNVEVTDKGDVPEGYKVSRKEKRNFPLILESPSPNQTSLYFCASSLYGFGANEKLFFGSGTQLSVL.

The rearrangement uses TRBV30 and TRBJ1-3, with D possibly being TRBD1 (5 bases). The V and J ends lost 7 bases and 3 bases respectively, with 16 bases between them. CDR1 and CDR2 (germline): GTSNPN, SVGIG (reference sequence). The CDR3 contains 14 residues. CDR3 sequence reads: CASYPLGLGNTIYF. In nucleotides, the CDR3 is TGTGCCTCCTACCCGTTGGGACTTGGAAACACCATATATTTT.

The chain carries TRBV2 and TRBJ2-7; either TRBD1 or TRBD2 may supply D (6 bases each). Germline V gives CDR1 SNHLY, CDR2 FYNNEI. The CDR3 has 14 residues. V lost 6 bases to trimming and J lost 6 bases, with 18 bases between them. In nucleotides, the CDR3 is TGTGCCAGCAGCTTTGGGGGCGGGATGGGCGAGCAGTACTTC. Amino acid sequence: CASSFGGGMGEQYF. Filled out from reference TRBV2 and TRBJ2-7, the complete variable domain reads EPEVTQTPSHQVTQMGQEVILRCVPISNHLYFYWYRQILGQKVEFLVSFYNNEISEKSEIFDDQFSVERPDGSNFTLKIRSTKLEDSAMYFCASSFGGGMGEQYFGPGTRLTVT.

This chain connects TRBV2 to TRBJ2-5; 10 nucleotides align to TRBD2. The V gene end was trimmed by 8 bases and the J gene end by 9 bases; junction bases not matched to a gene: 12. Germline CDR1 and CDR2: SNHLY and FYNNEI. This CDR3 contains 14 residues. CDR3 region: CASWKEGLAGAQYF. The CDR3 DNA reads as TGTGCCAGCTGGAAGGAAGGGCTAGCGGGGGCCCAGTACTTC.

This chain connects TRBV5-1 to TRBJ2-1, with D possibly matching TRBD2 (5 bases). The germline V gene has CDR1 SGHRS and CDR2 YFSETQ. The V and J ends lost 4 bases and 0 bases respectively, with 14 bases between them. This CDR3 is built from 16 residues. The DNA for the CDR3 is TGCGCCAGCAGCCCCTATAGCGAGAGCTCCTACAATGAGCAGTTCTTC. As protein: CASSPYSESSYNEQFF.

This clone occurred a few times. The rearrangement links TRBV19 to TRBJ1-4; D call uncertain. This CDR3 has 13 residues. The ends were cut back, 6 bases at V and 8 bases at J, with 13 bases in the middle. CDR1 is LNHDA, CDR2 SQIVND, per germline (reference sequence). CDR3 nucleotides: TGTGCCAGTAGGGCCCTACAAGGGGAAAAACTGTTTTTT. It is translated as CASRALQGEKLFF.

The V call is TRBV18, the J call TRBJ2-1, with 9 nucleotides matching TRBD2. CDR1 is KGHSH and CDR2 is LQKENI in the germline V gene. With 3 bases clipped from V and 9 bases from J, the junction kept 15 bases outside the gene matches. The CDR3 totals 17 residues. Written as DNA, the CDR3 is TGTGCCAGCTCACCCGACCTCGAGCGGGAGGTTTGGTTTGAGCAGTTCTTC. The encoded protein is CASSPDLEREVWFEQFF.

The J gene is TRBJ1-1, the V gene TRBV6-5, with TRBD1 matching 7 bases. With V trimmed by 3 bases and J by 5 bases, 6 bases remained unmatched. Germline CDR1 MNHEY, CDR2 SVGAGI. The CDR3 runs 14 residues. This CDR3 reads CASSYYRGNTEAFF. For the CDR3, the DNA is TGTGCCAGCAGTTATTACAGGGGAAATACTGAAGCTTTCTTT.

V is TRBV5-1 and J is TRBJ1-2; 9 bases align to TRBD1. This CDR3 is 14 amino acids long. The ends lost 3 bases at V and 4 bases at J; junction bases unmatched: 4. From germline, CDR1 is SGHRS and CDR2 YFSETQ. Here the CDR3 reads CASSSTGQGYGYTF. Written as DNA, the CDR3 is TGCGCCAGCAGCTCTACGGGACAGGGCTATGGCTACACCTTC.

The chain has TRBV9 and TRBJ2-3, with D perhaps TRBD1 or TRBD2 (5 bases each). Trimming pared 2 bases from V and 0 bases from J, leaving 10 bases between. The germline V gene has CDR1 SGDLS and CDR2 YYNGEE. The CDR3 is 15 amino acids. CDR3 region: CASSVGDPSTDTQYF. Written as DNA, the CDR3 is TGTGCCAGCAGCGTTGGGGACCCTAGCACAGATACGCAGTATTTT.

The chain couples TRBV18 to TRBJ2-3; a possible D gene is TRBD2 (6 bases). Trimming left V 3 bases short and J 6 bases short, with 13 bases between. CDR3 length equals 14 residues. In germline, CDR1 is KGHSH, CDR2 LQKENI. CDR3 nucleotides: TGTGCCAGCTCACCTATATCCGGGAGTGATACGCAGTATTTT. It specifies CASSPISGSDTQYF.

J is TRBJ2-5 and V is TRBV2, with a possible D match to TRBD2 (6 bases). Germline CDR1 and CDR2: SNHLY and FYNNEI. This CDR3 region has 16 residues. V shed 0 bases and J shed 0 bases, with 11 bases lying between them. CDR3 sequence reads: CASSEALAAYQETQYF. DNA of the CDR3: TGTGCCAGCAGTGAAGCGTTAGCGGCGTACCAAGAGACCCAGTACTTC.

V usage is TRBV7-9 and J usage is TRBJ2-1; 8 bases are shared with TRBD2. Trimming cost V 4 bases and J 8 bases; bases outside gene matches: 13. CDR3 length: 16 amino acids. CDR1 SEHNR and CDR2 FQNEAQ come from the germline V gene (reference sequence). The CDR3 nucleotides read TGTGCCAGCAGCTCCGCCGCAGCGGGGGACTGGGATGAGCAGTTCTTC. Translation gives CASSSAAAGDWDEQFF.

DNA for the CDR3: TGCGCCAGCAGCTTGACCCCGCGGGCCTTGAACACTGAAGCTTTCTTT. This gives the protein CASSLTPRALNTEAFF. The V gene is TRBV5-1, the J gene TRBJ1-1; D uncertain. Trimming cost V 1 base and J 0 bases, with 13 bases left between them. The CDR3 has 16 residues. Per germline, CDR1 SGHRS and CDR2 YFSETQ.

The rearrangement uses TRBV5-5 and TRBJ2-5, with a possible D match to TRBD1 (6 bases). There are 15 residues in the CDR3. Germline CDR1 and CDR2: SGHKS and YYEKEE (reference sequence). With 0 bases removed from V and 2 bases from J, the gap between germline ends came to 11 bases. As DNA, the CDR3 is TGTGCCAGCAGCTTGGAAAGACAGGCGCAAGAGACCCAGTACTTC. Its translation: CASSLERQAQETQYF.

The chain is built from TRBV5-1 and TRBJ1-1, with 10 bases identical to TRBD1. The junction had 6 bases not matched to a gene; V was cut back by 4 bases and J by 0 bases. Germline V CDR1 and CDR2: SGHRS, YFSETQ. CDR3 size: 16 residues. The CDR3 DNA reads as TGCGCCAGCAGCCCCGGGACAGGGGTCATGAACACTGAAGCTTTCTTT. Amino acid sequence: CASSPGTGVMNTEAFF.

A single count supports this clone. CDR3 sequence reads: CASSVATSGAGDTQYF. The CDR3, as DNA: TGTGCCAGCAGCGTAGCTACTAGCGGGGCTGGAGATACGCAGTATTTT. The chain recombines TRBV9 with TRBJ2-3, with 10 positions matching TRBD2. With 0 bases clipped from V and 5 bases from J, the junction kept 6 bases outside the gene matches. CDR1 and CDR2 (germline): SGDLS, YYNGEE. The length of the CDR3 is 16 residues.